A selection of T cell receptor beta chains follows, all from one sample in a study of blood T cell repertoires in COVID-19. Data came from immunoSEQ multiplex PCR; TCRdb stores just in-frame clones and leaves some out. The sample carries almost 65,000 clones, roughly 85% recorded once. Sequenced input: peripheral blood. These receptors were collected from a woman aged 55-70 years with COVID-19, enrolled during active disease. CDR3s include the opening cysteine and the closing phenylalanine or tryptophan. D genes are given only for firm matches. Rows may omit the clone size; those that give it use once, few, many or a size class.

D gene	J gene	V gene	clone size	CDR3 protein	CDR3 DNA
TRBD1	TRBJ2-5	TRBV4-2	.	CASSPTGQVDGETQYF	TGTGCCAGCAGCCCTACGGGACAGGTGGACGGAGAGACCCAGTACTTC
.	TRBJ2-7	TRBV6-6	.	CASSVSYEQYF	TGTGCCAGCAGCGTCAGCTACGAGCAGTACTTC
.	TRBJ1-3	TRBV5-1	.	CASSWTESALGNTIYF	TGCGCCAGCAGCTGGACAGAGTCCGCCCTTGGAAACACCATATATTTT
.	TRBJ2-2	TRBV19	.	CASTPGHSNTGELFF	TGTGCCAGTACCCCCGGACACTCGAACACCGGGGAGCTGTTTTTT
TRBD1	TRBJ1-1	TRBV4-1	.	CASSQVQGATEAFF	TGCGCCAGCAGCCAAGTACAGGGGGCCACTGAAGCTTTCTTT
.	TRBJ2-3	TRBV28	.	CASSLSWREGTQYF	TGTGCCAGCAGTCTTTCCTGGAGGGAAGGTACGCAGTATTTT
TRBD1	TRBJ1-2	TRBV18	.	CASSPIGQGANGYTF	TGTGCCAGCTCACCGATCGGACAGGGGGCTAATGGCTACACCTTC
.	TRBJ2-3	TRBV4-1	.	CASSPLGAGTDTQYF	TGCGCCAGCAGCCCCCTGGGGGCGGGCACAGATACGCAGTATTTT
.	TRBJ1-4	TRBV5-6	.	CASSLASPNEKLFF	TGTGCCAGCAGCTTGGCCAGTCCCAATGAAAAACTGTTTTTT
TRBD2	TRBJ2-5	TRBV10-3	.	CAIREAGRRAQYF	TGTGCCATCAGGGAAGCGGGGCGCAGGGCCCAGTACTTC
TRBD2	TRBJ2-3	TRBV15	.	CATSRAGLAGGRRGAQYF	TGTGCCACCAGCAGAGCAGGACTAGCGGGAGGCCGTCGGGGGGCGCAGTATTTT
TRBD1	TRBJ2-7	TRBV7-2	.	CASRITSQGDHEQYF	TGTGCCAGCAGGATTACGAGTCAGGGGGACCACGAGCAGTACTTC
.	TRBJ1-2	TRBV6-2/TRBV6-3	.	CASSRPRETSYGYTF	TGTGCCAGCAGTAGGCCTCGGGAGACCTCCTATGGCTACACCTTC
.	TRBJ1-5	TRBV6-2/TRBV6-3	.	CASSTDRNQPQHF	TGTGCCAGCAGTACCGACAGAAATCAGCCCCAGCATTTT
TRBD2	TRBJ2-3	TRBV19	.	CASSSGRARDTQYF	TGTGCCAGTAGTAGCGGGAGGGCCAGGGATACGCAGTATTTT
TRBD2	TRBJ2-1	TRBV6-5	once	CASSYLGTSLANEQFF	TGTGCCAGCAGCTACTTGGGGACTAGCCTTGCAAATGAGCAGTTCTTC
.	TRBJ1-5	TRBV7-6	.	CASSLSSGFNQPQHF	TGTGCCAGCAGCTTAAGTTCAGGATTTAATCAGCCCCAGCATTTT
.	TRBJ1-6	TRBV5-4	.	CASSLWNPGSPLHF	TGTGCCAGCAGCTTGTGGAACCCGGGTTCACCCCTCCACTTT
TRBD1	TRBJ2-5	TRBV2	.	CASSLQGEETQYF	TGTGCCAGCAGTCTCCAGGGGGAGGAGACCCAGTACTTC
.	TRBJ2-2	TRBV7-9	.	CASSPRTIGRELFF	TGTGCCAGCAGCCCGCGGACTATCGGGAGGGAGCTGTTTTTT
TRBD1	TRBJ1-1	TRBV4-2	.	CASSREGAYTEAFF	TGTGCCAGCAGCCGCGAGGGGGCGTACACTGAAGCTTTCTTT
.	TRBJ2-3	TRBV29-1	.	CTPRGSRTDTQYF	TGCACCCCTAGAGGGAGTAGGACAGATACGCAGTATTTT
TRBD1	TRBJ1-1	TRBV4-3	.	CASSQDEGAWTEAFF	TGCGCCAGCAGCCAAGACGAGGGGGCTTGGACTGAAGCTTTCTTT
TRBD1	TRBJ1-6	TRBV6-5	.	CASSYFGQGNSPLHF	TGTGCCAGCAGTTACTTTGGACAGGGGAACTCACCCCTCCACTTT
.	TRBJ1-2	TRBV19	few	CASNAHGTPYGYTF	TGTGCCAGTAACGCACACGGGACACCATATGGCTACACCTTC